The 25 T cell receptor beta chains reported below all come from one sample, sequenced in a study of blood T cells in healthy people across ages. The second PCR ran roughly 6 to 11 cycles with a sample-barcoded 5' primer and J-beta primers. TCRdb fed the 5' RACE reads into MiXCR, producing one record per CDR3 protein. The sample has hundreds of thousands of distinct CDR3 sequences, less than 25% seen once. The sample was also reused in another study, on T cells of mothers and their children.

Material: blood. These receptors were collected from a boy between 10 and 17 years old in good health.

A single count supports this clonotype. CDR3 loop: CASSIAGTAYNEQFF. CDR3 nucleotide sequence: TGTGCCAGTAGTATTGCTGGGACTGCTTACAATGAGCAGTTCTTC. This sequence joins TRBV19 and TRBJ2-1; TRBD2 might be the D (6 bases). Germline values: CDR1 LNHDA, CDR2 SQIVND (reference sequence). Trimming left V 3 bases short and J 4 bases short, with 13 bases between. The CDR3 is 15 residues long.

The chain has TRBV28 and TRBJ2-5, with 8 positions matching TRBD1. This CDR3 has 15 residues. Germline trimming cut 5 bases from V and 4 bases from J; bases unmatched to any gene: 9. Germline-derived CDR1 and CDR2 are MDHEN and SYDVKM. In DNA form, the CDR3 reads TGTGCCAGCAGTCGTGGACAGGGCTGGGGAGAGACCCAGTACTTC. It codes for CASSRGQGWGETQYF.

V and J are TRBV15 and TRBJ2-5; no reliable D call. V was trimmed by 1 base and J by 3 bases, leaving 9 bases between them. The CDR3 totals 14 residues. Per germline, CDR1 LNHNV and CDR2 YYDKDF (reference sequence). This CDR3 is CATSRAGWKETQYF. Written as DNA, the CDR3 is TGTGCCACCAGCAGAGCCGGCTGGAAAGAGACCCAGTACTTC.

J is TRBJ2-2 and V is TRBV19, with D hard to call. V was clipped by 10 bases and J by 0 bases, with 9 bases between them. CDR1 LNHDA and CDR2 SQIVND come from the germline V gene (reference sequence). This CDR3 region has 13 residues. CDR3 DNA sequence: TGTGCCACCCGACCAGCGAACACCGGGGAGCTGTTTTTT. This encodes CATRPANTGELFF.

V usage is TRBV9 and J usage is TRBJ2-3, with 7 bases lining up with TRBD2. The V and J ends lost 4 bases and 5 bases, in that order; junction bases with no gene match: 7. The germline CDR1 and CDR2 sequences are SGDLS and YYNGEE. The CDR3 has 14 residues. The CDR3 bases are TGTGCCAGCAGCCCTGGGGCGGGGGAAGATACGCAGTATTTT. Its protein product is CASSPGAGEDTQYF.

This clonotype has at least ten counts. The V gene is TRBV5-6, the J gene TRBJ2-3, with D unclear. Germline lookup yields CDR1 SGHDT and CDR2 YYEEEE. The CDR3 totals 16 residues. Deletions cut 0 bases from V and 0 bases from J, with 11 bases between. CDR3 nucleotides: TGTGCCAGCAGCTTGGTGGGCCCTTCTAGCACAGATACGCAGTATTTT. Translating gives CASSLVGPSSTDTQYF.

This clonotype was seen only a few times. The rearrangement links TRBV4-2 to TRBJ1-1, with TRBD1 matching 10 bases. The CDR3 sequence is 13 residues long. The V and J ends lost 4 bases and 11 bases, in that order; junction bases with no gene match: 7. Looked up from germline, CDR1 is LGHNA and CDR2 is YNFKEQ. The DNA for the CDR3 is TGTGCCAGCAGCCGGGAGCGGGACAGGGGCGCTTTCTTT. It codes for CASSRERDRGAFF.

This clonotype was observed a handful of times. The CDR3 DNA reads as TGTGCCAGCAGTTTAGGGACAGGGCGACGCGATGAGCAGTTCTTC. Its translation is CASSLGTGRRDEQFF. This chain links TRBV28 with TRBJ2-1; 9 bases align to TRBD1. The CDR3 is 15 amino acids. The V gene end was trimmed by 2 bases and the J gene end by 8 bases; junction bases not matched to a gene: 7. Germline V gene data show CDR1 as MDHEN and CDR2 as SYDVKM.

A few counts support this clonotype. The chain is built from TRBV7-8 and TRBJ2-7; possible D gene TRBD1, 6 bases. The CDR3 totals 14 residues. Trimming left V 5 bases short and J 4 bases short, with 15 bases between. Per germline, CDR1 SGHVS and CDR2 FQNEAQ. CDR3 residues: CASSARDIGYEQYF. As DNA, the CDR3 is TGTGCCAGCAGCGCCCGGGACATCGGTTACGAGCAGTACTTC.

This clonotype was detected only a few times. This rearrangement joins TRBV11-2 to TRBJ2-3; TRBD2 matches at 9 bases. This CDR3 has 18 residues. CDR1 is SGHAT, CDR2 FQNNGV, per germline. The ends lost 1 base at V and 3 bases at J; junction bases unmatched: 11. As DNA, the CDR3 is TGTGCCAGCAGCTTAGGGCTAGCGGGACTTCATGGGACAGATACGCAGTATTTT. Amino acids: CASSLGLAGLHGTDTQYF.

The chain employs TRBV12-3 or TRBV12-4 and TRBJ2-5; the D is unclear. The ends were cut back, 3 bases at V and 7 bases at J, with 12 bases in the middle. The length of the CDR3 is 13 residues. The CDR3 DNA sequence: TGTGCCAGCAGTTTTTTGAATGAGGCGACCCAGTACTTC. Translating it yields CASSFLNEATQYF.

The chain links TRBV20-1 to TRBJ2-3, with 14 bases identical to TRBD2. CDR3 size: 16 residues. The germline CDR1 and CDR2 sequences are DFQATT and SNEGSKA (reference sequence). V shed 3 bases, J shed 5 bases, and the junction held 7 bases outside the gene matches. CDR3 coding DNA: TGCAGTGCTAGCCCGGGACTAGCGGGAGAAGGAGATACGCAGTATTTT. It yields the protein CSASPGLAGEGDTQYF.

This clonotype was observed a handful of times. The rearrangement joins TRBV20-1 to TRBJ2-5; D possibly corresponds to TRBD1 (7 bases). V lost 4 bases and J 4 bases, leaving 13 bases between the germline ends. The CDR3 covers 13 residues. Germline CDR1 DFQATT, CDR2 SNEGSKA (reference sequence). The CDR3 sequence is CSATRQGGETQYF. The CDR3 nucleotides are TGCAGTGCTACCAGACAGGGAGGAGAGACCCAGTACTTC.

This clonotype came up a few times. This chain uses TRBV11-2 with TRBJ2-7; D uncertain. V lost 6 bases and J lost 5, with 5 bases in between. There are 10 residues in the CDR3. Germline assignment: CDR1 SGHAT and CDR2 FQNNGV. The DNA for the CDR3 is TGTGCCAGCAGAGGAAACGAGCAGTACTTC. Encoded protein: CASRGNEQYF.

This clonotype has just a few counts. This chain joins TRBV4-3 and TRBJ2-3; TRBD2 agrees at 8 bases. Germline V gene lookup returns CDR1 LGHNA and CDR2 YSLEER. CDR3 size: 16 residues. V lost 0 bases and J lost 1; bases outside the gene matches: 3. CDR3 protein: CASSQDDGRGTDTQYF. Here the CDR3 DNA reads TGCGCCAGCAGCCAAGATGACGGGAGGGGCACAGATACGCAGTATTTT.

V and J are TRBV7-9 and TRBJ1-1; the D is unclear. The CDR3 extends over 13 amino acids. Trimming pared 5 bases from V and 6 bases from J, leaving 13 bases between. CDR1 is SEHNR and CDR2 is FQNEAQ in the germline V gene (reference sequence). Here the CDR3 DNA reads TGTGCCAGCAGCCCCCCTCCCGGTGCTGAAGCTTTCTTT. Translated, it gives CASSPPPGAEAFF.

The V gene is TRBV4-3, the J gene TRBJ1-4, with D maybe TRBD1 (5 bases). Trimming removed 0 bases at V and 5 bases at J, with 13 bases between. The CDR3 sequence is 16 residues long. Germline assignment: CDR1 LGHNA and CDR2 YSLEER. CDR3 loop: CASSQEGWGGNEKLFF. The CDR3 DNA reads as TGCGCCAGCAGCCAAGAAGGGTGGGGGGGGAATGAAAAACTGTTTTTT.

V gene TRBV9 combines with J gene TRBJ1-2; D is undetermined. V was clipped by 3 bases and J by 7 bases, with 19 bases between them. Per germline, CDR1 SGDLS and CDR2 YYNGEE. This CDR3 is 15 amino acids long. CDR3 amino acids: CASSADGQVYAGYTF. CDR3 sequence (DNA): TGTGCCAGCAGCGCCGACGGTCAGGTCTACGCTGGCTACACCTTC.

The chain is built from TRBV5-1 and TRBJ1-1; D might be TRBD1 (6 bases). Trimming stripped 0 bases from V and 4 bases from J, with 10 bases between. CDR1 and CDR2 from the germline V gene are SGHRS and YFSETQ. The CDR3 spans 14 residues. CDR3 nucleotides: TGCGCCAGCAGCTTGGAGGCGACAGGCACTGAAGCTTTCTTT. Its translation: CASSLEATGTEAFF.

This clonotype appeared a few times. The chain is built from TRBV19 and TRBJ1-2; 10 nucleotides line up with TRBD1. The V segment lost 4 bases and the J segment 4 bases; nucleotides outside the gene matches: 9. The CDR3 contains 16 residues. Germline loops: CDR1 LNHDA, CDR2 SQIVND (reference sequence). The CDR3 region is CASSKLLTGGGYGYTF. CDR3 bases: TGTGCCAGTAGTAAACTTCTGACAGGGGGCGGCTATGGCTACACCTTC.

This clonotype came up a few times. The chain is built from TRBV20-1 and TRBJ2-5; the D is unclear. Germline assignment: CDR1 DFQATT and CDR2 SNEGSKA (reference sequence). The CDR3 sequence is 10 residues long. CDR3 DNA: TGCAGCGGAGCGTCGGAGACCCAGTACTTC. This translates into CSGASETQYF.

The rearrangement joins TRBV5-1 to TRBJ2-3, with TRBD2 identical over 11 bases. CDR1 and CDR2 from the germline V gene are SGHRS and YFSETQ. With V trimmed by 4 bases and J by 5 bases, 3 bases remained unmatched. The CDR3 sequence is 14 residues long. CDR3 amino acids: CASSTSGGEDTQYF. The DNA of the CDR3 is TGCGCCAGCAGCACTAGCGGGGGTGAAGATACGCAGTATTTT.

The chain employs TRBV2 and TRBJ2-5; 9 nucleotides match TRBD1. Germline V gene sequence: CDR1 SNHLY, CDR2 FYNNEI. The CDR3 totals 17 residues. The J segment lost 4 bases and the V segment lost 8 bases, leaving 17 bases of the junction unmatched. The CDR3 bases are TGTGCCAGCGGAGAAGGTCCCGGGACAGGGAATGGAGAGACCCAGTACTTC. This encodes CASGEGPGTGNGETQYF.

The chain joins TRBV4-3 to TRBJ2-6; 11 bases fit TRBD2. CDR3 length: 17 amino acids. Trimming removed 10 bases from V and 0 bases from J; junction bases left unmatched: 8. Germline lookup yields CDR1 LGHNA and CDR2 YSLEER. In DNA, the CDR3 is TGCGCCAACACACTAGCGGGGGTGTGCTCTGGGGCCAACGTCCTGACTTTC. Protein: CANTLAGVCSGANVLTF.

The CDR3 reads CASSPVAGTGDYEQYF. The CDR3 region has the DNA TGCGCCAGCAGCCCAGTTGCCGGGACAGGGGACTACGAGCAGTACTTC. V and J are TRBV5-1 and TRBJ2-7; TRBD1 aligns across 10 bases. The junction had 10 bases not matched to a gene; V was cut back by 4 bases and J by 3 bases. The CDR3 extends over 16 amino acids. Germline V gives CDR1 SGHRS, CDR2 YFSETQ.